Listed here are 26 T cell receptor beta chains from one sample, sequenced in a study of blood T cell repertoires in COVID-19 (dated by TCRdb to the early 2020s). The library was built by means of the immunoSEQ multiplex PCR assay. TCRdb limited this immuneACCESS table to in-frame rearrangements with V and J called. A share of clones is missing; checked studies link under half to unresolved V genes, and the rest is unexplained. In this sample the table shows some 250,000 clones, approximately 84% of which occur a single time. Clones ranked in the top ten supply 15% of the sample. Material: PBMCs or T cells enriched from blood (not recorded which). All receptors come from a young man who had recovered from COVID-19.

V gene TRBV6-2 or TRBV6-3 combines with J gene TRBJ2-7; tentatively, D is TRBD1 (6 bases). The CDR3 contains 16 residues. Germline assignment: CDR1 MNHEY and CDR2 SVGEGT. Trimming pared 2 bases from V and 3 bases from J, leaving 17 bases between. The CDR3 is CASSYGYNRANYEQYF. CDR3 in DNA: TGTGCCAGCAGTTACGGCTACAACAGGGCAAACTACGAGCAGTACTTC.

The chain carries TRBV5-4 and TRBJ2-1, with D maybe TRBD2 (5 bases). The CDR3 has 15 amino acids. V dropped 0 bases and J dropped 0 bases, with 7 bases sitting between them. Per the germline V gene, CDR1 is SGHNT and CDR2 is YYREEE (reference sequence). This CDR3 is CASSLAAGSYNEQFF. CDR3 coding DNA: TGTGCCAGCAGCTTGGCGGCGGGCTCCTACAATGAGCAGTTCTTC.

The genes are TRBV6-2 or TRBV6-3 and TRBJ2-2; 11 nucleotides match TRBD1. V was clipped by 2 bases and J by 6 bases; unmatched bases: 8. The CDR3 is 17 amino acids. The germline V gene has CDR1 MNHEY and CDR2 SVGEGT. The CDR3 coding sequence is TGTGCCAGCAGTTACCGTTTGGGACAGGGGGTCGCCGGGGAGCTGTTTTTT. Amino acid sequence: CASSYRLGQGVAGELFF.

The genes are TRBV28 and TRBJ2-1, with 7 bases that match TRBD2. Germline CDR1 MDHEN, CDR2 SYDVKM. V lost 10 bases, J lost 1 base, and 13 bases stayed unmatched. The CDR3 consists of 16 residues. CDR3 in amino acids: CATRGLAVVSYNEQFF. The CDR3 DNA follows: TGTGCCACCCGGGGTCTAGCGGTAGTTTCCTACAATGAGCAGTTCTTC.

In this sample, this clone turned up once. J is TRBJ2-4 and V is TRBV5-1; 10 bases align to TRBD1. CDR1 and CDR2 (germline): SGHRS, YFSETQ. Germline trimming cut 3 bases from V and 5 bases from J; bases unmatched to any gene: 2. CDR3 length: 14 residues. The DNA of the CDR3 is TGCGCCAGCAGCTCGACAGGGGGCCAAAACATTCAGTACTTC. Protein: CASSSTGGQNIQYF.

This rearrangement joins TRBV28 to TRBJ2-7; the D gene is possibly TRBD2 (5 bases). In germline, CDR1 is MDHEN, CDR2 SYDVKM. V lost 6 bases to trimming and J lost 4 bases, with 22 bases between them. This CDR3 has 16 amino acids. The CDR3 sequence is CASRRTGAGESYEQYF. The CDR3 DNA reads as TGTGCCAGCAGACGCACTGGCGCTGGGGAGTCATACGAGCAGTACTTC.

The genes are TRBV12-5 and TRBJ1-5, with 8 bases that match TRBD1. Germline values: CDR1 LGHNT, CDR2 FRNRAP. The CDR3 is made up of 15 amino acids. With 6 bases clipped from V and 7 bases from J, the junction kept 11 bases outside the gene matches. In nucleotides, the CDR3 is TGTGCTAGTGGGCCCGGACAGGGCCTGGGCCAGCCCCAGCATTTT. This gives the protein CASGPGQGLGQPQHF.

This clone was seen a single time. One junction end does not reproduce the germline sequence, and a read error may be involved. The chain uses TRBV9 and TRBJ2-5; TRBD2 matches at 10 bases. The CDR3 runs to 16 residues. Germline V gene sequence: CDR1 SGDLS, CDR2 YYNGEE. CDR3 DNA: TGTGCCCGCAGCGTAGGAGCGGGGGGGCTTGGGGAGACCCAGTACTTC. Protein sequence: CARSVGAGGLGETQYF.

This clone has a single count. This rearrangement joins TRBV30 to TRBJ2-7, with TRBD1 as a possible D gene (5 bases). The V end lost 1 base, the J end lost 7 bases, and 20 bases lay between the germline ends. Per the germline V gene, CDR1 is GTSNPN and CDR2 is SVGIG (reference sequence). The CDR3 loop spans 15 amino acids. The CDR3 is CAWSGIGAPSPEQYF. The CDR3 coding sequence is TGTGCCTGGAGTGGTATAGGGGCCCCTTCTCCTGAGCAGTACTTC.

This rearrangement joins TRBV28 to TRBJ1-5, with 7 bases matching TRBD1. Germline trimming cut 9 bases from V and 4 bases from J; bases unmatched to any gene: 12. Germline V gene lookup returns CDR1 MDHEN and CDR2 SYDVKM. The CDR3 has 15 amino acids. The CDR3 DNA follows: TGTGCCAGTAACGGACAGGCTTGGAGAAATCAGCCCCAGCATTTT. Its translation: CASNGQAWRNQPQHF.

V gene TRBV6-5 combines with J gene TRBJ1-5, with D perhaps matching TRBD1 (5 bases). CDR3 length: 15 residues. V lost 5 bases and J lost 0, with 11 bases in between. Per the germline V gene, CDR1 is MNHEY and CDR2 is SVGAGI. Here the CDR3 DNA reads TGTGCCAGCAGTCTTCAGGGTGTTAGCAATCAGCCCCAGCATTTT. This translates into CASSLQGVSNQPQHF.

The chain combines TRBV3-1 (or the pseudogene TRBV3-2) with TRBJ2-1; TRBD2 matches at 8 bases. CDR1 and CDR2 from the germline V gene are LGHDT and YNNKEL (reference sequence). With 0 bases clipped from V and 3 bases from J, the junction kept 4 bases outside the gene matches. This CDR3 comprises 16 residues. In DNA form, the CDR3 reads TGTGCCAGCAGCCAAGATACCGCGGGAGGCTACAATGAGCAGTTCTTC. This translates into CASSQDTAGGYNEQFF.

The rearrangement links TRBV5-1 to TRBJ2-3, with D possibly being TRBD2 (6 bases). Per the germline V gene, CDR1 is SGHRS and CDR2 is YFSETQ. The V end was cut by 4 bases, the J end by 4 bases, with 16 bases between. The length of the CDR3 is 15 residues. The CDR3 nucleotides are TGCGCCAGCAGCCCGGCCCCCGGCGGGGCAGATACGCAGTATTTT. Encoded protein: CASSPAPGGADTQYF.

The V gene is TRBV30, the J gene TRBJ1-3; D not resolved. The CDR3 loop spans 14 amino acids. V was cut by 4 bases and J by 0 bases, with 10 bases left in between. Germline CDR1 GTSNPN, CDR2 SVGIG (reference sequence). The CDR3 sequence: CAWTLGVSGNTIYF. CDR3 in DNA: TGTGCCTGGACCCTAGGAGTCTCTGGAAACACCATATATTTT.

The genes are TRBV5-4 and TRBJ2-1; D is perhaps TRBD1 (5 bases). The length of the CDR3 is 15 residues. Germline assignment: CDR1 SGHNT and CDR2 YYREEE (reference sequence). V lost 1 base and J 3 bases, leaving 11 bases between the germline ends. Here the CDR3 DNA reads TGTGCCAGCAGCTTGAGGCTAGGGGTCTACAATGAGCAGTTCTTC. This translates into CASSLRLGVYNEQFF.

This chain joins TRBV9 and TRBJ2-7; TRBD2 matches 9 bases. The trim removed 0 bases at V and 1 base at J, leaving 5 bases unmatched. CDR1 and CDR2 (germline): SGDLS, YYNGEE. The CDR3 length is 16 residues. The CDR3 spells CASSVEGGRVSYEQYF. CDR3 sequence (DNA): TGTGCCAGCAGCGTAGAAGGCGGGAGGGTATCCTACGAGCAGTACTTC.

The V call is TRBV7-9, the J call TRBJ1-2; perhaps TRBD1 as D (5 bases). CDR1 is SEHNR and CDR2 is FQNEAQ in the germline V gene (reference sequence). The CDR3 is 14 amino acids. V lost 2 bases and J lost 6, with 13 bases in between. In DNA form, the CDR3 reads TGTGCCAGCAGCTTATCGGACCACAGGAATGGCTACACCTTC. Translation gives CASSLSDHRNGYTF. Combining the CDR3 with reference TRBV7-9 and TRBJ1-2 gives the whole variable domain DTGVSQNPRHKITKRGQNVTFRCDPISEHNRLYWYRQTLGQGPEFLTYFQNEAQLEKSRLLSDRFSAERPKGSFSTLEIQRTEQGDSAMYLCASSLSDHRNGYTFGSGTRLTVV.

As for this clone: One end of the junction varies from germline; a read error may be responsible. V and J are TRBV7-7 and TRBJ2-1, with 11 positions matching TRBD2. This CDR3 spans 15 amino acids. Germline V gene data show CDR1 as SSHAT and CDR2 as FNYEAQ (reference sequence). The CDR3 region is CASSATSGSSNEQFF. CDR3 in DNA: TGTGCTAGCAGCGCAACTAGCGGGAGTTCGAATGAGCAGTTCTTC.

This chain connects TRBV19 to TRBJ1-1; D gene uncertain. CDR3 size: 15 residues. Per germline, CDR1 LNHDA and CDR2 SQIVND (reference sequence). Between the trimmed V and J ends, which lost 4 bases and 2 bases, there was a span of 14 bases. The CDR3, as DNA: TGTGCCAGTAGTAAGTATCAGATTCCAAACACTGAAGCTTTCTTT. Amino acids: CASSKYQIPNTEAFF.

Worth noting for this clone: At one end, the junction sequence differs from germline, possibly due to a read error. The chain combines TRBV5-1 with TRBJ2-7; 8 nucleotides agree with TRBD2. This CDR3 has 13 residues. Germline V lookup: CDR1 SGHRS, CDR2 YFSETQ. The CDR3 sequence: CASSLEPAREAKF. CDR3 sequence (DNA): TGCGCCAGCAGCTTGGAACCGGCGCGGGAGGCCAAATTC.

The gene calls are TRBV15 and TRBJ2-1; a possible D gene is TRBD1 (6 bases). The CDR3 is made up of 16 amino acids. Germline lookup yields CDR1 LNHNV and CDR2 YYDKDF (reference sequence). V was pared by 0 bases and J by 4 bases, with 13 bases between. The CDR3 DNA reads as TGTGCCACCAGCAGAGATCCAGGGGAAGGATACAATGAGCAGTTCTTC. Translation: CATSRDPGEGYNEQFF.

The chain combines TRBV2 with TRBJ2-5; TRBD2 is a possible D gene (5 bases). Trimming took off 5 bases at V and 2 bases at J, with 12 bases between the two ends. CDR3 length: 14 residues. The V gene's germline CDR1 is SNHLY and CDR2 FYNNEI. CDR3 nucleotide sequence: TGTGCCAGCAGTTCTCGGACGGGGCAAGAGACCCAGTACTTC. This gives the protein CASSSRTGQETQYF.

The V gene is TRBV19, the J gene TRBJ2-2; D is possibly TRBD2 (5 bases). Germline V gene data show CDR1 as LNHDA and CDR2 as SQIVND (reference sequence). V was clipped by 5 bases and J by 2 bases, with 6 bases between them. This CDR3 comprises 13 residues. The CDR3 protein is CASSGRNTGELFF. The CDR3 DNA reads TGTGCCAGTAGTGGGAGAAACACCGGGGAGCTGTTTTTT. The full variable domain, rest sourced from reference TRBV19 and TRBJ2-2, is DGGITQSPKYLFRKEGQNVTLSCEQNLNHDAMYWYRQDPGQGLRLIYYSQIVNDFQKGDIAEGYSVSREKKESFPLTVTSAQKNPTAFYLCASSGRNTGELFFGEGSRLTVL.

The rearrangement uses TRBV7-3 and TRBJ1-5, with D tentatively TRBD1 (5 bases). Germline V lookup: CDR1 SGHTA, CDR2 FQGTGA. The CDR3 runs to 17 residues. With 4 bases removed from V and 3 bases from J, the gap between germline ends came to 19 bases. DNA for the CDR3: TGTGCCAGCAGCTGTAAGCCCGAACGGGACTACAATCAGCCCCAGCATTTT. This codes for CASSCKPERDYNQPQHF.

V usage is TRBV6-1 and J usage is TRBJ1-4, with a weak D call TRBD1 (6 bases). Germline assignment: CDR1 MNHNS and CDR2 SASEGT. V was cut by 5 bases and J by 0 bases, with 16 bases left in between. The CDR3 is 17 amino acids. The CDR3 DNA is TGTGCCAGCAGTAAAGGGACACCCGCCTCAACTAATGAAAAACTGTTTTTT. Translation: CASSKGTPASTNEKLFF.

V and J are TRBV24-1 and TRBJ1-1; no definite D call. CDR3 size: 12 residues. V lost 5 bases and J lost 7, with 10 bases in between. The germline V gene has CDR1 KGHDR and CDR2 SFDVKD. The CDR3, as DNA: TGTGCCACCAGTGGGCCGGCGGGTGAAGCTTTCTTT. Protein sequence: CATSGPAGEAFF.